One T cell receptor (beta chain) is described in this entry. The data derive from a study of blood T cell repertoires in COVID-19. Study-wide background: The United States, Italy and Spain were the sources of the acute and convalescent COVID-19 samples. T cells, B-cell-depleted T cells, or PBMCs supplied cDNA or gDNA.

The repertoire was sequenced with immunoSEQ multiplex PCR; TCRdb's copy has only in-frame clones and lacks some. The profile shows a few hundred thousand clones, about 79% of them singletons. The receptor was derived from a woman aged 40 to 49 with acute COVID-19. The sample taken for sequencing was PBMCs or T cells enriched from blood (not recorded which).

CDR3 coding DNA: TGTGCCAGCAGCTTGTCCACTAGTATTGGTGAGCAGTTCTTC. Its translation is CASSLSTSIGEQFF. The chain carries TRBV11-3 and TRBJ2-1; a weak D match, TRBD2 (5 bases). V lost 3 bases and J 9 bases, leaving 15 bases between the germline ends. This CDR3 region has 14 residues. Per germline, CDR1 SGHNT and CDR2 YENEEA.